This entry lists 12 T cell receptor beta chains sequenced from one sample in a study of T cell repertoires and HLA-DP antigens. Some clones are missing from TCRdb's copy, which holds only in-frame ones; the method was immunoSEQ multiplex PCR. Found here are around 100,000 clones, more than 85% of them singletons; the top ten hold 0.25% to 0.3%. These receptors' targets are unknown. Sequenced sample: CD4+ T cells from PBMCs. Receptors were obtained from a young woman in good health and CMV-seronegative.

The chain is built from TRBV2 and TRBJ1-4; D unclear. The CDR3 contains 14 residues. V was shortened by 1 base and J by 0 bases, with 3 bases between the two germline ends. Looked up from germline, CDR1 is SNHLY and CDR2 is FYNNEI. The DNA of the CDR3 is TGTGCCAGCAGTGAAGGGCCAACTAATGAAAAACTGTTTTTT. Protein: CASSEGPTNEKLFF.

This chain uses TRBV12-1 with TRBJ2-5; the D call TRBD1 from the table was never checked on the DNA. TRBV12-1 is a pseudogene. The CDR3 length is 15 residues. CDR3 residues: CASSFQRGWQETQYF. The CDR3 DNA reads TGTGCCAGCAGCTTCCAAAGGGGTTGGCAAGAGACCCAGTACTTC.

J is TRBJ1-2 and V is TRBV19; D gene unclear. V lost 4 bases to trimming and J lost 3 bases, with 3 bases between them. The CDR3 consists of 11 residues. Germline V CDR1 and CDR2: LNHDA, SQIVND (reference sequence). This CDR3 reads CASSKHYGYTF. The CDR3 DNA is TGTGCCAGTAGTAAACACTATGGCTACACCTTC.

This sequence joins TRBV9 and TRBJ2-7; D possibly corresponds to TRBD1 (6 bases). CDR1 and CDR2 from the germline V gene are SGDLS and YYNGEE. The CDR3 consists of 13 residues. Trimming shortened V by 3 bases and J by 3 bases, and 10 bases separated the two germline ends. This CDR3 reads CASSGTGNYEQYF. In nucleotides, the CDR3 is TGTGCCAGCAGCGGTACAGGGAACTACGAGCAGTACTTC. Drawing the rest from reference TRBV9 and TRBJ2-7, the complete variable domain is DSGVTQTPKHLITATGQRVTLRCSPRSGDLSVYWYQQSLDQGLQFLIQYYNGEERAKGNILERFSAQQFPDLHSELNLSSLELGDSALYFCASSGTGNYEQYFGPGTRLTVT.

V is TRBV5-1 and J is TRBJ2-1; 8 bases align to TRBD2. Germline-derived CDR1 and CDR2 are SGHRS and YFSETQ. This CDR3 has 14 amino acids. The ends lost 4 bases at V and 3 bases at J; junction bases unmatched: 3. CDR3 sequence (DNA): TGCGCCAGCAGCGCGGGAGGTATCTACAATGAGCAGTTCTTC. It is translated as CASSAGGIYNEQFF.

With respect to this clone: The conserved closing phenylalanine or tryptophan is absent in this CDR3, likely reflecting a read error. This chain connects TRBV27 to TRBJ1-2, with a tentative D call TRBD1 (5 bases). This CDR3 region has 14 residues. V gave up 4 bases and J gave up 2 bases, with 11 bases separating them. Per the germline V gene, CDR1 is MNHEY and CDR2 is SMNVEV (reference sequence). The CDR3 bases are TGTGCCAGCAGTTCCCAGGGAATCAACTATGGCTACACCCTC. Protein: CASSSQGINYGYTL.

The rearrangement links TRBV20-1 to TRBJ2-7; weak D call: TRBD1 (6 bases). Germline assignment: CDR1 DFQATT and CDR2 SNEGSKA (reference sequence). The CDR3 contains 11 residues. Deletions cut 1 base from V and 10 bases from J, with 11 bases between. DNA of the CDR3: TGCAGTGCTAGAGTTGGACAGTTTCAGTACGTC. It yields the protein CSARVGQFQYV.

V is TRBV6-6 and J is TRBJ2-5; D unclear. V gave up 8 bases and J gave up 2 bases, with 6 bases separating them. Germline CDR1 reads MNHNY; CDR2 reads SVGAGI (reference sequence). The CDR3 loop spans 11 amino acids. The CDR3 sequence is CASQRQETQYF. DNA of the CDR3: TGTGCCAGCCAGCGTCAAGAGACCCAGTACTTC.

The CDR3 loop reads CASSMDRNTEAFF. The DNA of the CDR3 is TGTGCCAGTAGTATGGACAGAAACACTGAAGCTTTCTTT. The chain joins TRBV19 to TRBJ1-1, with TRBD1 as a possible D gene (6 bases). Germline CDR1 LNHDA, CDR2 SQIVND (reference sequence). CDR3 length: 13 amino acids. The V end was cut by 3 bases, the J end by 2 bases, with 7 bases between.

This clone was seen once. The rearrangement joins TRBV4-1 to TRBJ2-3; 11 positions agree with TRBD2. This CDR3 has 16 amino acids. V gave up 1 base and J gave up 4 bases; unmatched junction bases: 4. Germline CDR1 MGHRA, CDR2 YSYEKL. CDR3 DNA: TGCGCCAGCAGCCAAGCTGCTAGCGGGAGGTCAGATACGCAGTATTTT. Protein product: CASSQAASGRSDTQYF.

This clone was detected only a few times. The CDR3 region has the DNA TGCGCCAGCAGCCCGCAACAGGTGAACACTGAAGCTTTCTTT. Its translation: CASSPQQVNTEAFF. The rearrangement uses TRBV4-1 and TRBJ1-1; the D gene is possibly TRBD1 (5 bases). V was trimmed by 4 bases and J by 0 bases, leaving 9 bases between them. Germline CDR1 is MGHRA and CDR2 is YSYEKL. This CDR3 spans 14 amino acids.

In DNA, the CDR3 is TGTGCCAGCTCACCTTCCAATGAGCAGTTCTTC. The encoded protein is CASSPSNEQFF. V and J are TRBV18 and TRBJ2-1; no clear D. Trimming removed 3 bases from V and 6 bases from J, with 3 bases in between. Germline values: CDR1 KGHSH, CDR2 LQKENI. This CDR3 contains 11 residues.